This record looks at one T cell receptor (beta chain) sequence and its context. Its antigen is unidentified. 13 Jbeta primers and 60 Vbeta primers were used for the PCR. Generated by immunoSEQ multiplex PCR, the TCRdb table keeps only in-frame clones and is missing some. This table has fewer than 150,000 clones, about 80% appearing once. The data originate from a study of cytomegalovirus exposure and HLA in healthy donors. Background on the study: Earlier results showed some 120 million unique TCR beta sequences derived from approximately 180 million T cells. Study-wide results and caveats: More than 150 TCR beta chains were listed as cytomegalovirus-associated.

Germline V gives CDR1 SNHLY, CDR2 FYNNEI. There are 14 residues in the CDR3. The V end was cut by 2 bases, the J end by 2 bases, with 10 bases between. The sequenced sample was PBMCs. The chain couples TRBV2 to TRBJ2-7; tentative D call: TRBD1 (6 bases). The sequence was obtained from a man in his thirties or forties in good health and CMV-seronegative. The CDR3 DNA follows: TGTGCCAGCAGTGAACGGTGGGGGCCCTACGAGCAGTACTTC. Its translation: CASSERWGPYEQYF.